This TCR beta chain was identified during a study of blood T cell repertoires in COVID-19. The overall study: There were acute and convalescent COVID-19 samples, and they came from the United States, Italy and Spain. In each case, the material was cDNA or gDNA derived from T cells, B-cell-depleted T cells, or PBMCs.

Germline CDR1 SGHTA, CDR2 FQGTGA. The CDR3 runs 14 residues. The V and J ends lost 2 bases and 7 bases, in that order; junction bases with no gene match: 5. How the authors handled the data: Amplification of reference gene primers provided the estimated nucleated cell counts. The assay was immunoSEQ multiplex PCR, and TCRdb's table has in-frame clones only and misses some. The DNA gave D and trimming, while V, J and clone size come from that table. The profile shows about 170,000 clones, 85% of them singletons. This chain joins TRBV7-3 and TRBJ2-1, with TRBD2 matching over 7 bases. The sequenced sample was peripheral blood. The receptor comes from a woman older than 75 with COVID-19, enrolled during active disease. CDR3 amino acids: CASSLSPAGNEQFF. The CDR3 nucleotides read TGTGCCAGCAGCTTATCCCCAGCGGGAAATGAGCAGTTCTTC.